This T cell receptor (beta chain) originates from a study of response to subunit inactivated influenza vaccine. V was cut by 6 bases and J by 6 bases, with 11 bases left in between. The length of the CDR3 is 12 residues. General study results and limits: Authors proposed each seasonal influenza vaccination draws in few new T cells.

As for this clonotype: Its target is not known.

TCRdb used MiXCR to reprocess the RT-PCR reads, holding one entry per CDR3 protein. The sample records hundreds of thousands of distinct CDR3 sequences, roughly 25% being singletons. This chain joins TRBV12-3 or TRBV12-4 and TRBJ1-1; D uncertain. The receptor was isolated from a man aged 50 or older who received an inactivated influenza vaccine. This material consisted of CD4+ T cells sorted from PBMCs, taken 5 days after vaccination. The DNA of the CDR3 is TGTGCCAGCAGGACTAGACGTGCTGAAGCTTTCTTT. Protein product: CASRTRRAEAFF.